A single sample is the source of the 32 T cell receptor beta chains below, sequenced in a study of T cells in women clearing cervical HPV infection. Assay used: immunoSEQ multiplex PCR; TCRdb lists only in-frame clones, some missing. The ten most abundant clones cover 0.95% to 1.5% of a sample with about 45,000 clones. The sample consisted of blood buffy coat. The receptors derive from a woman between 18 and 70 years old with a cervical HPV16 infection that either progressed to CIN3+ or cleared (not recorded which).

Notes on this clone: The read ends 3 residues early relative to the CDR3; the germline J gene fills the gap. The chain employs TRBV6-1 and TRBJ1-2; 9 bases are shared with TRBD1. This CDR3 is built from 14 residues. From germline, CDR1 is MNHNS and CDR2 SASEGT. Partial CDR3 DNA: TGTGCCAGCAGTGGACAGGGGGAACGAGGAGGC. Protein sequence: CASSGQGERGG. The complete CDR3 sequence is CASSGQGERGGYTF.

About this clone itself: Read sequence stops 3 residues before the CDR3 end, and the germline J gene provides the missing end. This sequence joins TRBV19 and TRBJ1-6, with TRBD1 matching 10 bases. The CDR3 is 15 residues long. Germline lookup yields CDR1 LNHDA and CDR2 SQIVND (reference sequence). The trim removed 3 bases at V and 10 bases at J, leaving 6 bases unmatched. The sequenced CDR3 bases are TGTGCCAGTAGTATTTCGGGACAGGGGCGCTCACCC. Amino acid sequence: CASSISGQGRSP. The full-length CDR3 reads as CASSISGQGRSPLHF.

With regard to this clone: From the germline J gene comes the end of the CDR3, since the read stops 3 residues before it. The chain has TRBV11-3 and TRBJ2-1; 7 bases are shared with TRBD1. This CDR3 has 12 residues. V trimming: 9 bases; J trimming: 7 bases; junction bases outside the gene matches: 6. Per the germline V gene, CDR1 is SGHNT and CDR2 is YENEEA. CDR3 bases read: TGTGCCAGTAGAGGGGGCACGAATGAG. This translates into CASRGGTNE. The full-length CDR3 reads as CASRGGTNEQFF.

This chain's CDR3 is CAWSVQGGGETQYF. The CDR3 DNA, read in part, is TGTGCCTGGAGTGTGCAGGGGGGAGGAGAGACG. This rearrangement joins TRBV30 to TRBJ2-3, with a possible D match to TRBD1 (7 bases). The CDR3 extends 3 residues past the end of the read, so its final part is completed from the germline J gene. Germline CDR1 is GTSNPN and CDR2 is SVGIG (reference sequence). The CDR3 is 14 residues long.

CDR3 bases read: TGTGCCAGCAGCTCACTCGGGAGGGGG. Translation: CASSSLGRG. The full CDR3 protein reads CASSSLGRGYTF. The V gene is TRBV11-3, the J gene TRBJ1-2; tentatively, D is TRBD1 (6 bases). The sequenced fragment ends 3 residues before the CDR3 boundary, so the rest is inferred from the germline J gene. Germline CDR1 and CDR2: SGHNT and YENEEA. The CDR3 is made up of 12 amino acids.

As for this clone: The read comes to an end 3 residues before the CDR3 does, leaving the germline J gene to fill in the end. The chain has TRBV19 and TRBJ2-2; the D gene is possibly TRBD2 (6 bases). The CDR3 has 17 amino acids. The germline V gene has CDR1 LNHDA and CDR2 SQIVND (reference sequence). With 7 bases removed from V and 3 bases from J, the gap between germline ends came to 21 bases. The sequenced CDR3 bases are TGTGCCAGTACTCCTCGGGGCGCGCGGGGCCACACCGGGGAG. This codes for CASTPRGARGHTGE. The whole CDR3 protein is CASTPRGARGHTGELFF.

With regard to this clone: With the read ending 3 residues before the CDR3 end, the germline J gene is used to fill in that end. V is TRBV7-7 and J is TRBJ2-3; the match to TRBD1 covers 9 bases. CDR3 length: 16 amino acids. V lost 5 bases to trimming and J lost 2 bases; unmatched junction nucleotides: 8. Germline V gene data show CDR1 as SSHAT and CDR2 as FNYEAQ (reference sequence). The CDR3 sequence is CASSKYTGGLTDTQYF. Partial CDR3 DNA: TGTGCCAGCAGCAAGTACACAGGGGGCCTCACAGATACG. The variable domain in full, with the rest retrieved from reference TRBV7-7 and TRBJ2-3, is GAGVSQSPRYKVTKRGQDVTLRCDPISSHATLYWYQQALGQGPEFLTYFNYEAQPDKSGLPSDRFSAERPEGSISTLTIQRTEQRDSAMYRCASSKYTGGLTDTQYFGPGTRLTVL.

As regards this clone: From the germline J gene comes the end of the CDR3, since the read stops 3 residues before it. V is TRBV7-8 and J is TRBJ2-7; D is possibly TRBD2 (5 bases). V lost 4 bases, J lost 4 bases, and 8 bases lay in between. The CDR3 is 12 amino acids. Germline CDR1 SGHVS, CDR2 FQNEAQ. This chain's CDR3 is CASSYTRYEQYF. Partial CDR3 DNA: TGTGCCAGCAGCTATACTAGGTACGAG. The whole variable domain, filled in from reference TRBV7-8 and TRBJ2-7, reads GAGVSQSPRYKVAKRGQDVALRCDPISGHVSLFWYQQALGQGPEFLTYFQNEAQLDKSGLPSDRFFAERPEGSVSTLKIQRTQQEDSAVYLCASSYTRYEQYFGPGTRLTVT.

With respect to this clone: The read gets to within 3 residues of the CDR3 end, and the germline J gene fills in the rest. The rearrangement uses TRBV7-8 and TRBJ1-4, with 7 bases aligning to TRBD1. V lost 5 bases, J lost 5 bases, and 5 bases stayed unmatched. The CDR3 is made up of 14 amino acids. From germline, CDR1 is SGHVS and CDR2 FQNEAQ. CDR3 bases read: TGTGCCAGCAGCACGGGACAGAGAAATGAAAAA. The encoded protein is CASSTGQRNEK. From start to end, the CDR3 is CASSTGQRNEKLFF.

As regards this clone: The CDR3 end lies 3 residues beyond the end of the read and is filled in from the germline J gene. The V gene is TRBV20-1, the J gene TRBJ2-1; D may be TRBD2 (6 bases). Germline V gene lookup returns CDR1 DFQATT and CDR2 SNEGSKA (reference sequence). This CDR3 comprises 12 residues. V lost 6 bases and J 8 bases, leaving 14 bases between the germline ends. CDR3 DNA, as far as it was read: TGCAGTGCATGGAGGGCGGGCGATGAG. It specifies CSAWRAGDE. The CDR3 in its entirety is CSAWRAGDEQFF.

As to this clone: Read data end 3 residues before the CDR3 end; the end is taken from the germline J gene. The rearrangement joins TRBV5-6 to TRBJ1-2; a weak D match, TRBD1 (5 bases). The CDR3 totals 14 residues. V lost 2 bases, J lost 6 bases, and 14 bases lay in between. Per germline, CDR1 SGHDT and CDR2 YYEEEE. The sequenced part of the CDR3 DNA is TGTGCCAGCAGCTTTGACAGTCGCCTCGATGGC. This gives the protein CASSFDSRLDG. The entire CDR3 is CASSFDSRLDGYTF. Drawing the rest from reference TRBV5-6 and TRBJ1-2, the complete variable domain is DAGVTQSPTHLIKTRGQQVTLRCSPKSGHDTVSWYQQALGQGPQFIFQYYEEEERQRGNFPDRFSGHQFPNYSSELNVNALLLGDSALYLCASSFDSRLDGYTFGSGTRLTVV.

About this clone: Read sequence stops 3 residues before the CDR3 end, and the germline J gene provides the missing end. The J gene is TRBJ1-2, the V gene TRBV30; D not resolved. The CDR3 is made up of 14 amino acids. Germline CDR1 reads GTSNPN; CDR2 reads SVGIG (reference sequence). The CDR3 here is CAWRAGLASYDYTF. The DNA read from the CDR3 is TGTGCCTGGAGGGCGGGGTTGGCCTCCTACGAC.

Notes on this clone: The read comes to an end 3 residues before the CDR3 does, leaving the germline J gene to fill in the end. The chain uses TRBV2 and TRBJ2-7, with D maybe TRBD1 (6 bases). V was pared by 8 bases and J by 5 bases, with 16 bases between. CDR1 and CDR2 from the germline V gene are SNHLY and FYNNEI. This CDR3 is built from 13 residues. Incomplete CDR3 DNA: TGTGCCAGCTTTTCAGGGGCCGGGAACGAG. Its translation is CASFSGAGNE. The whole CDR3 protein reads CASFSGAGNEQYF.

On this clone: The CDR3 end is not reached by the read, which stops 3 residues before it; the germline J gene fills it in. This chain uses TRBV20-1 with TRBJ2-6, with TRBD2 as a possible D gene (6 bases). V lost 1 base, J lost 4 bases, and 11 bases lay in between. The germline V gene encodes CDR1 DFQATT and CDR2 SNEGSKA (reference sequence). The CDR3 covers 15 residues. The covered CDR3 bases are TGCAGTGCTAGAGCGCGGGGCTTCGGGGCCAACGTC. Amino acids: CSARARGFGANV. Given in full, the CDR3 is CSARARGFGANVLTF.

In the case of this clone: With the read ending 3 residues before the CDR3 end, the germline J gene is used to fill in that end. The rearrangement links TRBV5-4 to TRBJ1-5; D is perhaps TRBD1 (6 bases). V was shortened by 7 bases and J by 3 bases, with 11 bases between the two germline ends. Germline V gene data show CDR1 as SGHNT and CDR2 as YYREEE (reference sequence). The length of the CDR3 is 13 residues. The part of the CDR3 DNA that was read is TGTGCCAGCGCCGGGGGGCCCAATCAGCCC. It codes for CASAGGPNQP. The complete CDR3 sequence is CASAGGPNQPQHF.

Partial CDR3 DNA: TGTGCCAGCAGCTTGGAGGGACTAGCGGTCTACAATGAG. It specifies CASSLEGLAVYNE. The CDR3 in full is CASSLEGLAVYNEQFF. The chain recombines TRBV7-3 with TRBJ2-1, with TRBD2 matching 11 bases. The CDR3 end is not reached by the read, which stops 3 residues before it; the germline J gene fills it in. The CDR3 contains 16 residues. The germline V gene encodes CDR1 SGHTA and CDR2 FQGTGA. Trimming at V came to 3 bases and at J to 3 bases, leaving 4 bases not matched to a gene.

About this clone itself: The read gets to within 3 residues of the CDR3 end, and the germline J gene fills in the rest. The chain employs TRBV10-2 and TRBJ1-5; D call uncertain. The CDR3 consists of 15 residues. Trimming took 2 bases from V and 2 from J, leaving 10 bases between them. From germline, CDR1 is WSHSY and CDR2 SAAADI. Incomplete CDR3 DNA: TGCGCCAGCAGTGAGGAGGGCATCCGCAATCAGCCC. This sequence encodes CASSEEGIRNQP. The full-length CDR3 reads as CASSEEGIRNQPQHF.

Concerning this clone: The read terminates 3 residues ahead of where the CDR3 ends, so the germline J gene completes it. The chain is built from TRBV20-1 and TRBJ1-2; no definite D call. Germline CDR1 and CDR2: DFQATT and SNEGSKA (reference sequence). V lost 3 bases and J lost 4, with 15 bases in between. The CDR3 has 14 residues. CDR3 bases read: TGCAGTGCTAGCCGGTCACAGAGTGCCTATGGC. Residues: CSASRSQSAYG. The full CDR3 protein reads CSASRSQSAYGYTF.

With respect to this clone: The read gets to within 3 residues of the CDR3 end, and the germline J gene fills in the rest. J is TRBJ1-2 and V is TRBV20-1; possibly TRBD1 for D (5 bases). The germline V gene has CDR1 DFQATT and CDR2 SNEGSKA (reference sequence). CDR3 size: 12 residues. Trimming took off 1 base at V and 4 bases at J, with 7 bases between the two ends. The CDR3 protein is CSARVQGYGYTF. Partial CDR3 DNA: TGCAGTGCTAGAGTGCAGGGCTATGGC.

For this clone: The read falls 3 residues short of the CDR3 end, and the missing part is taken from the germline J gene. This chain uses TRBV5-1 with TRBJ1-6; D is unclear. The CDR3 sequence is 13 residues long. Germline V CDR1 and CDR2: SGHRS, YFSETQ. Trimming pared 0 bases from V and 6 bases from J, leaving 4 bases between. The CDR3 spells CASSLEVNSPLHF. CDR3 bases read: TGCGCCAGCAGCTTGGAGGTTAATTCACCC. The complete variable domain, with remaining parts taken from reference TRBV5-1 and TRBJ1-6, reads KAGVTQTPRYLIKTRGQQVTLSCSPISGHRSVSWYQQTPGQGLQFLFEYFSETQRNKGNFPGRFSGRQFSNSRSEMNVSTLELGDSALYLCASSLEVNSPLHFGNGTRLTVT.

The CDR3: CASSQDRHQETQYF. CDR3 DNA, as far as it was read: TGTGCCAGCAGTCAAGACAGGCACCAAGAGACC. The J gene is TRBJ2-5, the V gene TRBV6-1; D perhaps matches TRBD1 (6 bases). Read sequence stops 3 residues before the CDR3 end, and the germline J gene provides the missing end. The germline V gene has CDR1 MNHNS and CDR2 SASEGT. Trimming removed 5 bases from V and 0 bases from J, with 10 bases in between. CDR3 size: 14 residues.

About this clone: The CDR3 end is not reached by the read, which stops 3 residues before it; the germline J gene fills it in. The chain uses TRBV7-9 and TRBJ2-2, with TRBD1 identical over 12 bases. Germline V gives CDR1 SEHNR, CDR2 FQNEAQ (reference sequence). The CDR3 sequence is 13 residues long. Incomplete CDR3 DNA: TGTGCCATGGGGACAGGGGGCTATGAAAAG. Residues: CAMGTGGYEK. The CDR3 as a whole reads CAMGTGGYEKLFF. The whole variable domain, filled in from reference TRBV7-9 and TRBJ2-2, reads DTGVSQNPRHKITKRGQNVTFRCDPISEHNRLYWYRQTLGQGPEFLTYFQNEAQLEKSRLLSDRFSAERPKGSFSTLEIQRTEQGDSAMYLCAMGTGGYEKLFFGEGSRLTVL.

The covered CDR3 bases are TGTGCCAGCAGTGGGTCGGGACTAGCGGGATACGAG. This sequence encodes CASSGSGLAGYE. The complete CDR3 sequence is CASSGSGLAGYEQYF. The rearrangement uses TRBV2 and TRBJ2-7; TRBD2 matches 13 bases. The sequence runs out 3 residues before the end of the CDR3; the remainder is reconstructed from the germline J gene. This CDR3 region has 15 residues. Germline V gene data show CDR1 as SNHLY and CDR2 as FYNNEI. J gave up 4 bases and V 4 bases, and 4 bases lay outside the gene matches. Complete variable domain (other parts from reference TRBV2 and TRBJ2-7): EPEVTQTPSHQVTQMGQEVILRCVPISNHLYFYWYRQILGQKVEFLVSFYNNEISEKSEIFDDQFSVERPDGSNFTLKIRSTKLEDSAMYFCASSGSGLAGYEQYFGPGTRLTVT.

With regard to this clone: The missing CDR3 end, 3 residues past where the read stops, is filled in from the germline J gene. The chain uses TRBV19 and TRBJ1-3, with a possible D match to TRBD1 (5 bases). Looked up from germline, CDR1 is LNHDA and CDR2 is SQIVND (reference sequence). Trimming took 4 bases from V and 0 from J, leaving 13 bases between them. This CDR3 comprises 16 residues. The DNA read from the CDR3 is TGTGCCAGTAGTAGAGGGGCAGTCTACTCTGGAAACACC. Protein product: CASSRGAVYSGNT. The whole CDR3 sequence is CASSRGAVYSGNTIYF.

The CDR3 sequence is CSAIISGGNYEQYF. The sequenced part of the CDR3 DNA is TGCAGTGCAATTATTAGCGGGGGGAACTACGAG. The chain is built from TRBV20-1 and TRBJ2-7; 10 bases fit TRBD2. From the germline J gene comes the end of the CDR3, since the read stops 3 residues before it. The CDR3 contains 14 residues. Germline V gene data show CDR1 as DFQATT and CDR2 as SNEGSKA (reference sequence). Trimming at V came to 6 bases and at J to 3 bases, leaving 8 bases not matched to a gene.

The DNA read from the CDR3 is TGCGCCAGCAGCCAAGGGGGGGGCAGGGAGGGCGAAAAA. Translating gives CASSQGGGREGEK. The whole CDR3 reads CASSQGGGREGEKLFF. This sequence joins TRBV4-1 and TRBJ1-4; the D gene is possibly TRBD1 (6 bases). Read sequence stops 3 residues before the CDR3 end, and the germline J gene provides the missing end. The CDR3 has 16 amino acids. From germline, CDR1 is MGHRA and CDR2 YSYEKL. V lost 1 base and J lost 8, with 17 bases in between.

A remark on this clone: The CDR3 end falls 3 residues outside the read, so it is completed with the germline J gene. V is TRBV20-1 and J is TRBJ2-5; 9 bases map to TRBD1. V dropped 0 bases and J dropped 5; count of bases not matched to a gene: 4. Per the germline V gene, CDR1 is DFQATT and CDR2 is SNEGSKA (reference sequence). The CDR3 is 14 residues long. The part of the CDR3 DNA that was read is TGCAGTGCTAGAGACTACAGGGGGCGCGAGACC. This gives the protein CSARDYRGRET. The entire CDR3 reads CSARDYRGRETQYF.

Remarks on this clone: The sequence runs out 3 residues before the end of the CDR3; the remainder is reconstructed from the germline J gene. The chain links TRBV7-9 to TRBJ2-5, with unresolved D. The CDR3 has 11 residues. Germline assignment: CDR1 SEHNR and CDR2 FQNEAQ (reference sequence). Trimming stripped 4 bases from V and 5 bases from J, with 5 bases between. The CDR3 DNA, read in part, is TGTGCCAGCAGCTACTTCGAGACC. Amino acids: CASSYFET. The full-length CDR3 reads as CASSYFETQYF.

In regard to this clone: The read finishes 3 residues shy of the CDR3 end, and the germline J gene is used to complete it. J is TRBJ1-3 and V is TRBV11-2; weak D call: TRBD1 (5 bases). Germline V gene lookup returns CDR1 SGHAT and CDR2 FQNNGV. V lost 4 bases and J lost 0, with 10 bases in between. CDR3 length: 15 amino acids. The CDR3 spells CASSWGGASGNTIYF. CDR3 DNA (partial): TGTGCCAGCAGCTGGGGCGGCGCCTCTGGAAACACC.

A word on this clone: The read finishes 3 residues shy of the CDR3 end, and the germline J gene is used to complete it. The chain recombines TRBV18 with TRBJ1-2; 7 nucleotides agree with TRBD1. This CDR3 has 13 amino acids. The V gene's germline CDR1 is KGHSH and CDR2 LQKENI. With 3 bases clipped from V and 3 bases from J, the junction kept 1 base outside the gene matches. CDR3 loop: CASSPRGDYGYTF. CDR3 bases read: TGTGCCAGCTCACCCAGGGGGGACTATGGC.

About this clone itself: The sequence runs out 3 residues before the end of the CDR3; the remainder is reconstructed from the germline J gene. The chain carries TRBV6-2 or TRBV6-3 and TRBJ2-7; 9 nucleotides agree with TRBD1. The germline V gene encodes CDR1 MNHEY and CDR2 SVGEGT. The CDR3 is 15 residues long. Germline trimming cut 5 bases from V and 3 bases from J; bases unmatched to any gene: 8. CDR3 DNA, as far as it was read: TGTGCCAGCAGTAGCCCGGGACAGGGTATCTACGAG. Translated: CASSSPGQGIYE. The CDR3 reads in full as CASSSPGQGIYEQYF.

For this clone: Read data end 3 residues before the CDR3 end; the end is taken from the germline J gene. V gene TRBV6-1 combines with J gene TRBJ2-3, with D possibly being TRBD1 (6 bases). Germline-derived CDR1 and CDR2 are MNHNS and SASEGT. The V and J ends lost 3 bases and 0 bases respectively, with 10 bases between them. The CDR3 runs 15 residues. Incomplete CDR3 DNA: TGTGCCAGCAGTGAGGACAGTTTCAGCACAGATACG. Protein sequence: CASSEDSFSTDT. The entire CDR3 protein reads CASSEDSFSTDTQYF.